These T cell receptor beta chains were read from a single sample in a study of blood T cell repertoires in COVID-19. Here immunoSEQ multiplex PCR was the method, and the copy in TCRdb shows in-frame clones only, minus some. Of approximately 330,000 clones in the sample, almost 90% were seen once. Sequencing input: peripheral blood. These receptors all stem from a woman aged 35 to 49 with COVID-19, enrolled during active disease. CDR3s include the opening cysteine and the closing phenylalanine or tryptophan. The order of the fields is V gene, J gene, CDR3 protein.

>TRBV27|TRBJ1-5
CASSSWGTSGAQHF
>TRBV7-9|TRBJ2-2
CASSLLLLNTGELFF
>TRBV7-2|TRBJ2-3
CASSFLSAGGRTDTQYF
>TRBV5-1|TRBJ2-4
CASSLATGLNIQYF
>TRBV28|TRBJ2-7
CASGGTGSLYEQYF
>TRBV7-9|TRBJ2-7
CASSLALADTYEQYF
>TRBV30|TRBJ2-3
CAWSTHRGRSTDTQYF
>TRBV5-1|TRBJ2-3
CASSPTLAASTDTQYF
>TRBV19|TRBJ2-3
CASSIWTGGADTQYF
>TRBV19|TRBJ1-1
CASSIARGLAAEAFF
>TRBV7-2|TRBJ1-4
CASSSATGATNEKLFF
>TRBV6-5|TRBJ2-1
CASPFDRNSYNEQFF
>TRBV5-5|TRBJ1-2
CASSLVGTENYGYTF
>TRBV6-4|TRBJ2-3
CASSDSSPGLAGGSTDTQYF
>TRBV2|TRBJ2-3
CASNTAFRDTQYF
>TRBV30|TRBJ1-4
CAWKSWEKLFF
>TRBV6-5|TRBJ2-5
CASRRTGGETQYF
>TRBV27|TRBJ2-5
CASSSPGQGSETQYF